This is a list of T cell receptor beta chains from one sample in a study of CD8 T cells in ankylosing spondylitis. Via MiXCR, TCRdb re-called the 5' RACE reads, giving one row per CDR3 protein. Of 230,000 or so distinct CDR3 sequences in the sample, more than 15% were seen once. The material sequenced was blood, either unsorted or a sorted T cell fraction (not recorded which). Receptors were obtained from a male donor with ankylosing spondylitis or in good health (not recorded which). Each CDR3 is given with its conserved first and last residue. The order of the fields is J gene, D gene, clone size, V gene, CDR3 protein, CDR3 DNA. The D gene is left open where the match is weak. Some rows have no size entry. The others give once, few or many, or a class for an expanded clone.

J: TRBJ2-7; D: NA; size: few; V: TRBV7-2; CDR3: CASSLEFPFPSDEQYF; DNA: TGTGCCAGCAGCTTAGAATTCCCGTTCCCCTCCGACGAGCAGTACTTC
J: TRBJ2-1; D: NA; size: few; V: TRBV4-1; CDR3: CASSQEGQGNSGSPYNEQFF; DNA: TGCGCCAGCAGCCAAGAAGGACAGGGTAACAGCGGGAGCCCCTACAATGAGCAGTTCTTC
J: TRBJ2-5; D: NA; size: few; V: TRBV29-1; CDR3: CSVDGLLQETQYF; DNA: TGCAGCGTTGACGGGCTGCTACAAGAGACCCAGTACTTC
J: TRBJ2-1; D: NA; size: few; V: TRBV6-1; CDR3: CASYGALGDEQFF; DNA: TGTGCCAGCTACGGGGCCCTTGGGGATGAGCAGTTCTTC
J: TRBJ1-1; D: NA; size: NA; V: TRBV12-3/TRBV12-4; CDR3: CASSLLSGAEAFF; DNA: TGTGCCAGCAGTTTATTGTCTGGGGCTGAAGCTTTCTTT
J: TRBJ1-5; D: TRBD1; size: NA; V: TRBV7-9; CDR3: CASSDTGGDNQPQHF; DNA: TGTGCCAGCAGCGATACAGGGGGTGACAATCAGCCCCAGCATTTT
J: TRBJ2-5; D: TRBD1; size: NA; V: TRBV24-1; CDR3: CATSDTDRGQQETQYF; DNA: TGTGCCACCAGTGACACTGACAGGGGGCAGCAAGAGACCCAGTACTTC
J: TRBJ2-1; D: TRBD2; size: few; V: TRBV20-1; CDR3: CSARDEASGLYNEQFF; DNA: TGCAGTGCTAGAGATGAGGCTAGCGGACTATACAATGAGCAGTTCTTC
J: TRBJ2-1; D: NA; size: few; V: TRBV28; CDR3: CASSFEGVVNEQFF; DNA: TGTGCCAGCAGTTTTGAAGGGGTCGTCAATGAGCAGTTCTTC
J: TRBJ2-3; D: TRBD2; size: many; V: TRBV20-1; CDR3: CSARAPQGLAGVADTQYF; DNA: TGCAGTGCTAGAGCCCCCCAGGGACTAGCGGGAGTGGCAGATACGCAGTATTTT
J: TRBJ2-7; D: NA; size: NA; V: TRBV6-1; CDR3: CASSENVIQGYEQYF; DNA: TGTGCCAGCAGTGAAAATGTTATACAGGGCTACGAGCAGTACTTC
J: TRBJ2-2; D: NA; size: few; V: TRBV10-1; CDR3: CASSEAAFTGELFF; DNA: TGCGCCAGCAGTGAAGCCGCTTTCACCGGGGAGCTGTTTTTT
J: TRBJ2-1; D: TRBD2; size: many; V: TRBV20-1; CDR3: CSARELAGGRSSYNEQFF; DNA: TGCAGTGCTAGAGAACTAGCGGGAGGTAGGAGCTCCTACAATGAGCAGTTCTTC
J: TRBJ2-7; D: NA; size: NA; V: TRBV29-1; CDR3: CSVWDGGSYEQYF; DNA: TGCAGCGTTTGGGACGGAGGATCCTACGAGCAGTACTTC
J: TRBJ2-7; D: TRBD1; size: few; V: TRBV7-7; CDR3: CASSLGQGVTYEQYF; DNA: TGTGCTAGCAGCCTCGGACAGGGGGTAACCTACGAGCAGTACTTC
J: TRBJ2-1; D: NA; size: few; V: TRBV21-1; CDR3: CASSKRDFPNEQFF; DNA: TGTGCCAGTTCTAAAAGGGACTTTCCCAATGAGCAGTTCTTC
J: TRBJ2-7; D: TRBD2; size: few; V: TRBV4-2; CDR3: CASSQVVTYHLAGPYEQYF; DNA: TGTGCCAGCAGCCAAGTGGTAACTTATCATCTAGCGGGACCCTACGAGCAGTACTTC
J: TRBJ2-7; D: TRBD2; size: once; V: TRBV20-1; CDR3: CSARGLASYEQYF; DNA: TGCAGTGCTAGAGGACTAGCTTCCTACGAGCAGTACTTC
J: TRBJ1-1; D: NA; size: NA; V: TRBV25-1; CDR3: CASSVSKNTEAFF; DNA: TGTGCCAGCAGTGTCAGTAAAAACACTGAAGCTTTCTTT
J: TRBJ2-7; D: NA; size: many; V: TRBV5-1; CDR3: CASSLEPTTGYEQYF; DNA: TGCGCCAGCAGCTTGGAACCAACGACAGGCTACGAGCAGTACTTC
J: TRBJ2-7; D: NA; size: NA; V: TRBV9; CDR3: CASSVGQATYEQYF; DNA: TGTGCCAGCAGCGTAGGACAGGCCACCTACGAGCAGTACTTC